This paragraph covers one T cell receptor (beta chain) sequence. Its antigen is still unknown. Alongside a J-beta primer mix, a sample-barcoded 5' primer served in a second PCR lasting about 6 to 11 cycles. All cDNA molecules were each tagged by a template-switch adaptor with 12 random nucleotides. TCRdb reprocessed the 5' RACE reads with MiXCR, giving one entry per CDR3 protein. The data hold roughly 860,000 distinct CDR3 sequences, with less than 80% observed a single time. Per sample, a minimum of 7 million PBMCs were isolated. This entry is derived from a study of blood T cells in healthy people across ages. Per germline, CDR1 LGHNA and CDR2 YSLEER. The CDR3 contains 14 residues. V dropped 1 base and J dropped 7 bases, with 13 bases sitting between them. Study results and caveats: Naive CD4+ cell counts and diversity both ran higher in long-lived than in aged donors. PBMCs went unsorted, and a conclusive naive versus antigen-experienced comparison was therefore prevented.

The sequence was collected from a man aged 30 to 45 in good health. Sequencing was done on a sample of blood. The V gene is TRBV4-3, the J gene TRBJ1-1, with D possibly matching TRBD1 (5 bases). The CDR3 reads CASSQVSGFGEAFF. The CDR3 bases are TGCGCCAGCAGCCAAGTTTCAGGGTTCGGTGAAGCTTTCTTT.